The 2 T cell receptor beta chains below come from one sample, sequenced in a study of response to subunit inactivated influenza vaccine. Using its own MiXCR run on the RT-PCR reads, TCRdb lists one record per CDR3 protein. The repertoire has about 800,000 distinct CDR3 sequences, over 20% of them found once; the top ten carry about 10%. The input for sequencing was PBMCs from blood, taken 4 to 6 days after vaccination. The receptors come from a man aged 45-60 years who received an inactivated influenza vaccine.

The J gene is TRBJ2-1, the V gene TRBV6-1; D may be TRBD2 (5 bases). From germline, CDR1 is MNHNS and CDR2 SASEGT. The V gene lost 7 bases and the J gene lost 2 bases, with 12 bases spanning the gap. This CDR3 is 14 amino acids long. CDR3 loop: CASMTKGTYNEQFF. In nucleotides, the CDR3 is TGTGCCAGCATGACTAAGGGTACCTACAATGAGCAGTTCTTC.

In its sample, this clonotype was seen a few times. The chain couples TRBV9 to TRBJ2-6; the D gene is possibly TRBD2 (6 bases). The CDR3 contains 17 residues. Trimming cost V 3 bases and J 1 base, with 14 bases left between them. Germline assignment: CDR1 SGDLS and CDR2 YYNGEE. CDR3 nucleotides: TGTGCCAGCAGCGCCGGTGGAGGGGAATCTGGGGCCAACGTCCTGACTTTC. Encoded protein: CASSAGGGESGANVLTF.